This T cell receptor (beta chain) is drawn from a study of T cell changes during pregnancy in multiple sclerosis. TCRdb keeps only in-frame clones here, not all; method: immunoSEQ multiplex PCR. The sample carries about 59,000 clones, roughly 94% recorded once. V was cut by 0 bases and J by 5 bases, with 14 bases left in between. Germline V lookup: CDR1 SGHTA, CDR2 FQGNSA. The CDR3 totals 16 residues. The sequences come from CD8+ T cells from peripheral blood mononuclear cells, collected after pregnancy. The rearrangement uses TRBV7-2 and TRBJ1-5, with D tentatively TRBD1 (5 bases). This receptor was identified in a female donor with multiple sclerosis, enrolled in a pregnancy study. The CDR3 loop reads CASSLAEGMGYQPQHF. The CDR3 DNA reads as TGTGCCAGCAGCTTAGCGGAGGGGATGGGGTATCAGCCCCAGCATTTT.